The 28 T cell receptor beta chains presented below share a single source sample, sequenced in a study of T cell responses to AZD1222 COVID-19 vaccine. The table came from immunoSEQ multiplex PCR; TCRdb's copy has only in-frame clones and leaves some out. The table lists some 150,000 clones, 75% to 95% of them singletons. The sequencing here drew on peripheral blood, taken on day 0 of AZD1222 vaccination. The receptors come from an adult in good health.

The CDR3 sequence: CASSTDRGGRAFF. For the CDR3, the DNA is TGTGCCAGTAGTACCGACAGGGGAGGGAGAGCTTTCTTT. V usage is TRBV19 and J usage is TRBJ1-1; TRBD1 aligns across 8 bases. J was trimmed by 10 bases and V by 4 bases; bases with no gene match: 8. This CDR3 contains 13 residues. The germline gives CDR1 LNHDA, CDR2 SQIVND (reference sequence).

The V and J genes are TRBV2 and TRBJ2-4; 7 bases are shared with TRBD1. With V trimmed by 7 bases and J by 2 bases, 5 bases remained unmatched. This CDR3 is built from 14 residues. The germline V gene encodes CDR1 SNHLY and CDR2 FYNNEI. CDR3 sequence (DNA): TGTGCCAGCACCACAGGGGTAACCAAAAACATTCAGTACTTC. Protein product: CASTTGVTKNIQYF.

The gene calls are TRBV9 and TRBJ1-5, with 7 positions matching TRBD1. The CDR3 contains 14 residues. Germline-derived CDR1 and CDR2 are SGDLS and YYNGEE. Losses at the gene ends were 3 bases for V and 3 bases for J; bases not matched to a gene: 3. The CDR3 is CASSGGQPNQPQHF. The CDR3 DNA reads TGTGCCAGCAGCGGGGGACAGCCCAATCAGCCCCAGCATTTT.

V usage is TRBV1 and J usage is TRBJ2-2; the table gives TRBD2 as D, unverified against the DNA. TRBV1 is designated a pseudogene. The length of the CDR3 is 15 residues. For the CDR3, the DNA is TGCACCAGCAGCCAAGAAGATTGCGGGAGAAGGGAGCTGTTTTTT. Its translation: CTSSQEDCGRRELFF.

The V gene is TRBV5-1, the J gene TRBJ1-2; D is perhaps TRBD1 (6 bases). Deletions cut 4 bases from V and 4 bases from J, with 23 bases between. The germline V gene encodes CDR1 SGHRS and CDR2 YFSETQ. The CDR3 extends over 17 amino acids. Written as DNA, the CDR3 is TGCGCCAGCAGCGGGGGCCGACAAGACCCGGGGGCCTATGGCTACACCTTC. As protein: CASSGGRQDPGAYGYTF.

The chain is built from TRBV6-5 and TRBJ1-6; D is unclear. CDR1 and CDR2 (germline): MNHEY, SVGAGI. This CDR3 has 14 residues. V was clipped by 6 bases and J by 7 bases, with 13 bases between them. This chain's CDR3 is CASRRVAENSPLHF. CDR3 DNA: TGTGCCAGCAGAAGGGTCGCCGAAAATTCACCCCTCCACTTT.

V usage is TRBV2 and J usage is TRBJ2-3, with D perhaps TRBD2 (6 bases). The CDR3 runs to 17 residues. Germline-derived CDR1 and CDR2 are SNHLY and FYNNEI. Trimming left V 2 bases short and J 2 bases short, with 17 bases between. The CDR3 DNA follows: TGTGCCAGCAGTGAAAGGCCGGGACTCCTACACACAGATACGCAGTATTTT. It codes for CASSERPGLLHTDTQYF.

The rearrangement joins TRBV4-1 to TRBJ2-5; possible D gene TRBD1, 6 bases. CDR3 length: 16 residues. Germline V gene sequence: CDR1 MGHRA, CDR2 YSYEKL. V dropped 0 bases and J dropped 5 bases, with 16 bases sitting between them. The CDR3 is CASSQDTGRRRETQYF. The CDR3 DNA sequence: TGCGCCAGCAGCCAAGACACAGGGCGGCGCAGGGAGACCCAGTACTTC.

The chain joins TRBV2 to TRBJ1-2, with 11 positions matching TRBD1. V trimming: 3 bases; J trimming: 2 bases; junction bases outside the gene matches: 5. The CDR3 length is 16 residues. The germline V gene encodes CDR1 SNHLY and CDR2 FYNNEI. DNA of the CDR3: TGTGCCAGCAGTGACCCTGGACAGGGGGCAAACTATGGCTACACCTTC. It is translated as CASSDPGQGANYGYTF.

This CDR3 is CASSLRKGLSSYNEQFF. CDR3 in DNA: TGTGCCAGCAGCCTTAGAAAGGGACTCAGCTCCTACAATGAGCAGTTCTTC. The chain uses TRBV6-2 or TRBV6-3 and TRBJ2-1, with TRBD2 as a possible D gene (6 bases). Trimming shortened V by 6 bases and J by 0 bases, and 18 bases separated the two germline ends. The CDR3 sequence is 17 residues long. The germline CDR1 and CDR2 sequences are MNHEY and SVGEGT.

The chain combines TRBV6-5 with TRBJ2-7; no reliable D call. The germline CDR1 and CDR2 sequences are MNHEY and SVGAGI. CDR3 length equals 13 residues. V gave up 0 bases and J gave up 7 bases, with 10 bases separating them. CDR3 sequence reads: CASSYSRLREQYF. The CDR3 bases are TGTGCCAGCAGTTACTCGAGACTCAGAGAGCAGTACTTC.

V and J are TRBV7-9 and TRBJ2-3, with D perhaps TRBD1 or TRBD2 (8 bases each). The germline V gene has CDR1 SEHNR and CDR2 FQNEAQ (reference sequence). The germline V and J ends were trimmed by 5 bases and 1 base, with 25 bases remaining between them. This CDR3 is built from 19 residues. The CDR3 DNA reads as TGTGCCAGCAGCCCTAGCGCCAGGGGGCCGGGGGGGCGCACAGATACGCAGTATTTT. It specifies CASSPSARGPGGRTDTQYF.

V is TRBV24-1 and J is TRBJ2-2, with D perhaps TRBD2 (5 bases). V was shortened by 5 bases and J by 1 base, with 16 bases between the two germline ends. This CDR3 has 17 amino acids. Germline V gene data show CDR1 as KGHDR and CDR2 as SFDVKD. The CDR3 is CATSVGGWERNTGELFF. The CDR3 DNA is TGTGCCACCAGTGTAGGTGGTTGGGAGAGGAACACCGGGGAGCTGTTTTTT.

The rearrangement uses TRBV11-2 and TRBJ2-4, with 7 nucleotides matching TRBD2. The germline CDR1 and CDR2 sequences are SGHAT and FQNNGV. Losses at the gene ends were 4 bases for V and 2 bases for J; bases not matched to a gene: 11. CDR3 length: 17 amino acids. The CDR3 coding sequence is TGTGCCAGCAGCTCCCGACTAGCTGGATATCCCAAAAACATTCAGTACTTC. This translates into CASSSRLAGYPKNIQYF.

The chain carries TRBV28 and TRBJ2-7; tentatively, D is TRBD1 or TRBD2 (5 bases each). CDR1 is MDHEN, CDR2 SYDVKM, per germline. This CDR3 has 12 residues. Trimming took 8 bases from V and 6 from J, leaving 14 bases between them. CDR3 region: CASGPGQLEQYF. The CDR3 nucleotides are TGTGCCAGCGGGCCGGGGCAGCTCGAGCAGTACTTC.

The chain couples TRBV11-3 to TRBJ1-3; D remains ambiguous. The germline V gene encodes CDR1 SGHNT and CDR2 YENEEA. This CDR3 contains 14 residues. Between the trimmed V and J ends, which lost 2 bases and 2 bases, there was a span of 7 bases. CDR3 region: CASSLYSPGNTIYF. The CDR3 coding sequence is TGTGCCAGCAGCTTATACAGTCCTGGAAACACCATATATTTT.

This rearrangement joins TRBV9 to TRBJ2-7; 7 bases match TRBD2. Trimming cost V 4 bases and J 6 bases; bases outside gene matches: 16. CDR1 is SGDLS and CDR2 is YYNGEE in the germline V gene. The CDR3 is 16 amino acids. The CDR3 here is CASSPPKAGFRSEQYF. The CDR3 DNA sequence: TGTGCCAGCAGCCCACCTAAAGCGGGGTTCCGAAGCGAGCAGTACTTC.

The V and J genes are TRBV6-2 or TRBV6-3 and TRBJ2-2; 9 positions match TRBD2. Trimming at V came to 5 bases and at J to 4 bases, leaving 8 bases not matched to a gene. The CDR3 consists of 16 residues. CDR1 is MNHEY and CDR2 is SVGEGT in the germline V gene. The DNA for the CDR3 is TGTGCCAGCAGTCCGGGACTAGCCTCGTTCACCGGGGAGCTGTTTTTT. It codes for CASSPGLASFTGELFF.

This rearrangement joins TRBV11-3 to TRBJ2-3; the D gene is possibly TRBD1 (6 bases). The germline CDR1 and CDR2 sequences are SGHNT and YENEEA. This CDR3 has 15 residues. The V end was cut by 5 bases, the J end by 0 bases, with 12 bases between. CDR3 region: CASSTRDKSTDTQYF. As DNA, the CDR3 is TGTGCCAGCAGCACCCGGGACAAGAGCACAGATACGCAGTATTTT.

The chain is built from TRBV5-1 and TRBJ2-7, with D possibly called TRBD1 or TRBD2 (5 bases each). V shed 5 bases and J shed 11 bases, with 32 bases lying between them. The germline gives CDR1 SGHRS, CDR2 YFSETQ. CDR3 length: 17 residues. The CDR3 DNA sequence: TGCGCCAGCAGGTCCGCCCCGTCCGGGACCGAATCGACGGAGGAGTACTTC. As protein: CASRSAPSGTESTEEYF.

The chain recombines TRBV5-1 with TRBJ1-2; TRBD1 agrees at 7 bases. With V trimmed by 0 bases and J by 3 bases, 2 bases remained unmatched. The CDR3 loop spans 14 amino acids. Germline V gene lookup returns CDR1 SGHRS and CDR2 YFSETQ. The CDR3 nucleotides read TGCGCCAGCAGCTTGGCCGACAGGGACTATGGCTACACCTTC. It specifies CASSLADRDYGYTF.

The chain uses TRBV30 and TRBJ1-6; possible D gene TRBD1, 5 bases. CDR3 length: 13 residues. The germline V and J ends were trimmed by 3 bases and 2 bases, with 5 bases remaining between them. Looked up from germline, CDR1 is GTSNPN and CDR2 is SVGIG (reference sequence). The CDR3: CAWRGAYNSPLHF. DNA for the CDR3: TGTGCCTGGAGGGGGGCCTATAATTCACCCCTCCACTTT.

The V gene is TRBV5-1, the J gene TRBJ2-2; 7 positions match TRBD1. Germline CDR1 reads SGHRS; CDR2 reads YFSETQ. CDR3 length equals 16 residues. J gave up 5 bases and V 4 bases, and 11 bases lay outside the gene matches. The CDR3 DNA is TGCGCCAGCAGCCCGCCGACAGGGCCTCAGACCGGGGAGCTGTTTTTT. Translating gives CASSPPTGPQTGELFF.

V gene TRBV4-2 combines with J gene TRBJ2-1; TRBD2 aligns across 7 bases. This CDR3 is built from 14 residues. Per the germline V gene, CDR1 is LGHNA and CDR2 is YNFKEQ. V was clipped by 4 bases and J by 10 bases; unmatched bases: 10. The CDR3 protein is CASSRDGPGGEQFF. The CDR3 nucleotides are TGTGCCAGCAGCCGGGACGGACCGGGGGGAGAGCAGTTCTTC.

V and J are TRBV6-5 and TRBJ2-7; D remains unclear. Trimming took off 0 bases at V and 3 bases at J, with 9 bases between the two ends. In germline, CDR1 is MNHEY, CDR2 SVGAGI. This CDR3 is built from 14 residues. As DNA, the CDR3 is TGTGCCAGCAGTTACTCGCCCGCTAACTACGAGCAGTACTTC. The encoded protein is CASSYSPANYEQYF.

The genes are TRBV27 and TRBJ2-7; TRBD2 is a possible D gene (6 bases). Germline loops: CDR1 MNHEY, CDR2 SMNVEV (reference sequence). The CDR3 sequence is 14 residues long. V lost 3 bases and J lost 3, with 12 bases in between. The CDR3 loop reads CASSLGRQNYEQYF. For the CDR3, the DNA is TGTGCCAGCAGTTTGGGGAGGCAGAACTACGAGCAGTACTTC.

The rearrangement joins TRBV7-9 to TRBJ1-1; D gene uncertain. V dropped 0 bases and J dropped 5 bases, with 10 bases sitting between them. This CDR3 spans 14 amino acids. Germline CDR1 SEHNR, CDR2 FQNEAQ (reference sequence). The CDR3 nucleotides read TGTGCCAGCAGCTTAGCGATTCGGGGAACTGAAGCTTTCTTT. Translation: CASSLAIRGTEAFF. Full variable domain (outside the CDR3, taken from reference TRBV7-9 and TRBJ1-1): DTGVSQNPRHKITKRGQNVTFRCDPISEHNRLYWYRQTLGQGPEFLTYFQNEAQLEKSRLLSDRFSAERPKGSFSTLEIQRTEQGDSAMYLCASSLAIRGTEAFFGQGTRLTVV.

Concerning this clone itself: Distinct nucleotide sequences in the sample also encode this CDR3. V is TRBV3-1 (or the pseudogene TRBV3-2) and J is TRBJ1-5; D remains unclear. The CDR3 spans 14 residues. CDR1 LGHDT and CDR2 YNNKEL come from the germline V gene (reference sequence). With 1 base removed from V and 2 bases from J, the gap between germline ends came to 6 bases. The CDR3 nucleotides read TGTGCCAGCAGCCAAGGCGCGGGCAATCAGCCCCAGCATTTT. This translates into CASSQGAGNQPQHF.